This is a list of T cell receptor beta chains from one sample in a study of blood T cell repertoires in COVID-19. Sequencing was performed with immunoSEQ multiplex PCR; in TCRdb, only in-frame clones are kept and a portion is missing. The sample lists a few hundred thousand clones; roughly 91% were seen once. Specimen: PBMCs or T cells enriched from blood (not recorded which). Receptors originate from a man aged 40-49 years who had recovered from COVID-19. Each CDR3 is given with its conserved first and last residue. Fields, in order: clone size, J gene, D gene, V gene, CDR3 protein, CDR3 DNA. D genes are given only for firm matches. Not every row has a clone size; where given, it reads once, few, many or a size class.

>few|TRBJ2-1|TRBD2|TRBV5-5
CASSLAGTSGSYNEQFF
TGTGCCAGCAGCTTGGCTGGGACTAGCGGGTCCTACAATGAGCAGTTCTTC
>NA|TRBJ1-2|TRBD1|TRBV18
CASSQPGQGLLYGYTF
TGTGCCAGCTCACAACCGGGACAGGGACTTCTCTATGGCTACACCTTC
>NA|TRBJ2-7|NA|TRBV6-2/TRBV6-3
CASSYGGFYEQYF
TGTGCCAGCAGTTACGGAGGGTTCTACGAGCAGTACTTC
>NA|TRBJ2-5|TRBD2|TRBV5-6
CASSSRTRQYF
TGTGCCAGCAGCTCCCGGACTAGGCAGTACTTC
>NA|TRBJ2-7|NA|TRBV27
CASSLGVRSYEQYF
TGTGCCAGCAGTCTAGGGGTTAGGTCCTACGAGCAGTACTTC
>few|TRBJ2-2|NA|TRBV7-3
CASSQGRVLFF
TGTGCCAGCAGCCAAGGGCGGGTGCTGTTTTTT
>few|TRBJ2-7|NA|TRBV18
CASSQGKVPYEQYF
TGTGCCAGCTCACAGGGGAAGGTCCCCTACGAGCAGTACTTC
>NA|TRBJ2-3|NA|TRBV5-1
CASTYVGRGDTQYF
TGCGCCAGCACTTATGTGGGGCGAGGAGATACGCAGTATTTT
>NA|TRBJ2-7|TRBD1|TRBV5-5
CASSLEGAQEQYF
TGTGCCAGCAGCTTGGAGGGGGCTCAGGAGCAGTACTTC
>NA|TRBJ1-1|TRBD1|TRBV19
CASRSGTGAVLEAFF
TGTGCCAGCCGATCCGGGACAGGGGCTGTGCTCGAAGCTTTCTTT
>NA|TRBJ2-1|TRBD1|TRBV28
CATTGTGFFSSYNEQFF
TGTGCCACCACCGGGACAGGGTTTTTTTCTTCCTACAATGAGCAGTTCTTC
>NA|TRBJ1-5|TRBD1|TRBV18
CASSGNRGSNQPQHF
TGTGCCAGCTCAGGGAACAGGGGTAGCAATCAGCCCCAGCATTTT
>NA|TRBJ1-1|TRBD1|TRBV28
CASSFHGTGTSEAFF
TGTGCCAGCAGTTTTCACGGGACAGGGACCTCTGAAGCTTTCTTT
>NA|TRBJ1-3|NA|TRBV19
CASSIDEPGSTGNTIYF
TGTGCCAGTAGTATAGATGAGCCCGGGTCGACTGGAAACACCATATATTTT
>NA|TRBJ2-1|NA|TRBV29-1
CSVEASSNEQFF
TGCAGCGTTGAGGCTAGCTCCAATGAGCAGTTCTTC
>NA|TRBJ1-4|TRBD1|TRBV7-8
CASSRRDRGGNEKLFF
TGTGCCAGCAGCAGACGAGACAGGGGTGGTAATGAAAAACTGTTTTTT
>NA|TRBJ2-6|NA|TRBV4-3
CASSQDLGVTHSGANVLTF
TGCGCCAGCAGCCAAGATCTCGGGGTAACTCACTCTGGGGCCAACGTCCTGACTTTC
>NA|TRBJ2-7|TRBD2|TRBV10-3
CATGGGPYEQYF
TGTGCCACCGGGGGGGGACCCTACGAGCAGTACTTC
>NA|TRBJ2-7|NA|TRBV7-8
CASSAGTHYELYF
TGTGCCAGCAGCGCCGGGACTCACTACGAGCTGTACTTC
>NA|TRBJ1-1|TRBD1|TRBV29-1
CSVNRDRGTEAFF
TGCAGCGTTAACCGGGACAGGGGGACTGAAGCTTTCTTT
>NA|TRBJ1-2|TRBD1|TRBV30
CAWSVGRGHGYTF
TGTGCCTGGAGTGTAGGCAGGGGGCATGGCTACACCTTC
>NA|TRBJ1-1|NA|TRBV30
CAWREDRTEAFF
TGTGCCTGGAGGGAGGATAGAACTGAAGCTTTCTTT
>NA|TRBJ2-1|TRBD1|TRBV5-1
CASSLGDRGGNEQFF
TGCGCCAGCAGCTTGGGAGACAGGGGTGGCAATGAGCAGTTCTTC
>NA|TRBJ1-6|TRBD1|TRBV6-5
CASRGQGGYNSPLHF
TGTGCCAGCAGGGGACAGGGGGGCTATAATTCACCCCTCCACTTT
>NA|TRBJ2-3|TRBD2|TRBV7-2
CASSMGLSTDTQYF
TGTGCCAGCAGCATGGGACTATCCACAGATACGCAGTATTTT
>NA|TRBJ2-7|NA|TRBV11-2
CASSTTVPSGQYF
TGTGCCAGCAGCACAACAGTCCCAAGCGGGCAGTACTTC
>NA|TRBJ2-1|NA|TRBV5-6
CASSSLETVPGLNEQFF
TGTGCCAGCAGCTCCCTTGAGACAGTACCCGGACTAAATGAGCAGTTCTTC
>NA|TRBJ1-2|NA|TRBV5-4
CASSLAAGMDYGYTF
TGTGCCAGCAGCTTGGCGGCAGGGATGGACTATGGCTACACCTTC
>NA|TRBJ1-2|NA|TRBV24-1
CATSGGLTSGYTF
TGTGCCACCAGTGGGGGCCTGACTAGTGGCTACACCTTC
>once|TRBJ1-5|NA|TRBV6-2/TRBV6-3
CASSHWGGRSNQPQHF
TGTGCCAGCAGTCACTGGGGGGGACGCAGCAATCAGCCCCAGCATTTT
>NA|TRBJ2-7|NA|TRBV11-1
CASRQGTVEQYF
TGTGCCAGCAGACAGGGCACGGTGGAGCAGTACTTC
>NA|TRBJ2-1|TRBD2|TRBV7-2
CASSLAMASGSYEQFF
TGTGCCAGCAGCTTAGCGATGGCTAGCGGGAGCTATGAGCAGTTCTTC
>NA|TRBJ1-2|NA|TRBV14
CASSQEGRVHYGYTF
TGTGCCAGCAGCCAAGAAGGGAGGGTCCACTATGGCTACACCTTC
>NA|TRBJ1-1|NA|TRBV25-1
CASRAPGTKNTEAFF
TGTGCCAGCAGGGCCCCCGGGACAAAGAACACTGAAGCTTTCTTT
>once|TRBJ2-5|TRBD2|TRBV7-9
CASSPPRASGIETQYF
TGTGCCAGCAGCCCCCCACGGGCTAGCGGGATCGAGACCCAGTACTTC
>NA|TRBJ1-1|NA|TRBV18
CASSPSGSNTEAFF
TGTGCCAGCTCACCATCAGGGTCGAACACTGAAGCTTTCTTT
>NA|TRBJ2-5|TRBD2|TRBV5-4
CASSLAGVGETQYF
TGTGCCAGCAGCTTAGCGGGAGTAGGGGAGACCCAGTACTTC
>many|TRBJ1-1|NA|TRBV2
CASSERGDSGAFF
TGTGCCAGCAGTGAACGTGGAGATTCCGGAGCTTTCTTT
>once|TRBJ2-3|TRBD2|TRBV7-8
CASTLGLAVSTDTQYF
TGTGCCAGCACGCTGGGACTAGCGGTAAGCACAGATACGCAGTATTTT
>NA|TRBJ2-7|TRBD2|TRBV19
CASSIRFLTSGYEQYF
TGTGCCAGTAGTATACGTTTCCTCACTAGCGGTTACGAGCAGTACTTC
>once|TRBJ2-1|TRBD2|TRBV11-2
CASSLRGTSGNEQFF
TGTGCCAGCAGCTTAAGGGGGACTAGCGGCAATGAGCAGTTCTTC
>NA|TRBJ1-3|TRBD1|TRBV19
CASRDRLLSGNTIYF
TGTGCCAGTAGGGACAGGCTCCTCTCTGGAAACACCATATATTTT
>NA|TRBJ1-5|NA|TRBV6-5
CASSSGVGSNQPQHF
TGTGCCAGCAGCTCGGGGGTTGGTAGCAATCAGCCCCAGCATTTT
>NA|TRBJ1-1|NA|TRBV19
CASMRGIRMNTEAFF
TGTGCCAGTATGAGGGGGATCCGGATGAACACTGAAGCTTTCTTT
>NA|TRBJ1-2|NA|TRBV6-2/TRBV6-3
CASSYVRVVNYGYTF
TGTGCCAGCAGTTACGTGCGGGTCGTCAACTATGGCTACACCTTC